The next 28 T cell receptor beta chains were all read from a single sample in a study of T cell repertoires in cytomegalovirus infection. Using its own MiXCR run on the reads, TCRdb lists one record per CDR3 protein. The repertoire consists of about 250,000 distinct CDR3 sequences, with roughly 6.5% occurring once and the leading ten covering around 6.5%. Input material: PBMCs. All receptors come from a human donor in good health (CMV status not recorded). Some clones in this sample may be carry-over from other donors' samples.

This clonotype was seen a few times. For the CDR3, the DNA is TGTGCCAGCAGCCCGGGTCTTGGGGGTTACTACGAGCAGTACTTC. This gives the protein CASSPGLGGYYEQYF. This chain links TRBV7-3 with TRBJ2-7; D assignment may be TRBD1 or TRBD2 (5 bases each). The CDR3 is 15 residues long. With 5 bases removed from V and 3 bases from J, the gap between germline ends came to 17 bases. Germline values: CDR1 SGHTA, CDR2 FQGTGA. The whole variable domain, filled in from reference TRBV7-3 and TRBJ2-7, reads GAGVSQTPSNKVTEKGKYVELRCDPISGHTALYWYRQSLGQGPEFLIYFQGTGAADDSGLPNDRFFAVRPEGSVSTLKIQRTERGDSAVYLCASSPGLGGYYEQYFGPGTRLTVT.

This clonotype was seen more than once but under ten times. The chain combines TRBV7-2 with TRBJ2-1; D possibly corresponds to TRBD2 (7 bases). This CDR3 has 15 residues. Trimming pared 2 bases from V and 6 bases from J, leaving 14 bases between. The V gene's germline CDR1 is SGHTA and CDR2 FQGNSA. CDR3 DNA: TGTGCCAGCAGCTTATCGGGGGGCCTCGTCAATGAGCAGTTCTTC. Translated, it gives CASSLSGGLVNEQFF.

In this sample, this clonotype turned up many times. The chain combines TRBV7-2 with TRBJ2-1, with D unresolved. From germline, CDR1 is SGHTA and CDR2 FQGNSA. The ends were cut back, 1 base at V and 10 bases at J, with 11 bases in the middle. The CDR3 is 13 amino acids. The CDR3, as DNA: TGTGCCAGCAGCTTAGGATGGGTTAACGAGCAGTTCTTC. It encodes CASSLGWVNEQFF.

This clonotype was seen many times. The rearrangement joins TRBV7-2 to TRBJ2-5; D gene ambiguous. The V end lost 5 bases, the J end lost 5 bases, and 12 bases lay between the germline ends. The CDR3 contains 13 residues. Germline values: CDR1 SGHTA, CDR2 FQGNSA. CDR3 DNA sequence: TGTGCCAGCAGCCAGGATGGCGTGGAGACCCAGTACTTC. This sequence encodes CASSQDGVETQYF. Full variable domain (outside the CDR3, taken from reference TRBV7-2 and TRBJ2-5): GAGVSQSPSNKVTEKGKDVELRCDPISGHTALYWYRQSLGQGLEFLIYFQGNSAPDKSGLPSDRFSAERTGGSVSTLTIQRTQQEDSAVYLCASSQDGVETQYFGPGTRLLVL.

This clonotype was picked up many times. The chain couples TRBV7-2 to TRBJ1-1; 8 bases match TRBD1. Germline V CDR1 and CDR2: SGHTA, FQGNSA. The junction had 6 bases not matched to a gene; V was cut back by 5 bases and J by 1 base. CDR3 length: 15 residues. This CDR3 reads CASSLRQGTNTEAFF. CDR3 DNA sequence: TGTGCCAGCAGCCTTCGACAGGGGACGAACACTGAAGCTTTCTTT.

In this sample, this clonotype turned up many times. One junction end does not reproduce the germline sequence, and a read error may be involved. The rearrangement joins TRBV7-2 to TRBJ2-3; D unresolved. The V gene's germline CDR1 is SGHTA and CDR2 FQGNSA. The CDR3 totals 11 residues. The CDR3 DNA sequence: TGTGCCAGCAGCTTAGCTGGAAGCCTCTTTTTT. Protein product: CASSLAGSLFF. Based on the CDR3 plus reference TRBV7-2 and TRBJ2-3, the full variable domain is GAGVSQSPSNKVTEKGKDVELRCDPISGHTALYWYRQSLGQGLEFLIYFQGNSAPDKSGLPSDRFSAERTGGSVSTLTIQRTQQEDSAVYLCASSLAGSLFFGPGTRLTVL.

This clonotype was counted at least ten times. The rearrangement uses TRBV18 and TRBJ2-3; no clear D gene. The CDR3 has 15 amino acids. CDR1 KGHSH and CDR2 LQKENI come from the germline V gene. Trimming cost V 6 bases and J 0 bases, with 13 bases left between them. CDR3 coding DNA: TGTGCCAGCTCCCAATCCGCGGCTAGCACAGATACGCAGTATTTT. Protein product: CASSQSAASTDTQYF.

This clonotype was found many times. The chain links TRBV20-1 to TRBJ2-7; maybe TRBD1 (7 bases). Germline V gives CDR1 DFQATT, CDR2 SNEGSKA (reference sequence). V lost 5 bases, J lost 3 bases, and 14 bases lay in between. This CDR3 region has 13 residues. The CDR3 loop is CSAPQGGRYEQYF. The CDR3 DNA reads TGCAGTGCTCCTCAGGGGGGTCGCTACGAGCAGTACTTC.

The rearrangement uses TRBV12-3 or TRBV12-4 and TRBJ1-1; no clear D. The CDR3 totals 11 residues. V was clipped by 6 bases and J by 4 bases, with 6 bases between them. In DNA, the CDR3 is TGTGCCAGCAGGTCGGGCACTGAAGCTTTCTTT. Amino acid sequence: CASRSGTEAFF.

This clonotype showed up many times. The chain is built from TRBV6-2 or TRBV6-3 and TRBJ2-5, with D hard to call. In germline, CDR1 is MNHEY, CDR2 SVGEGT. V lost 6 bases and J 0 bases, leaving 8 bases between the germline ends. CDR3 length: 13 residues. In DNA, the CDR3 is TGTGCCAGCAGAGGCAGATACCAAGAGACCCAGTACTTC. This codes for CASRGRYQETQYF.

This clonotype was counted many times. This chain's CDR3 is CASRNRLGVVGSYNEQFF. CDR3 nucleotides: TGTGCCAGCAGAAATCGGCTGGGGGTGGTAGGCTCCTACAATGAGCAGTTCTTC. The J gene is TRBJ2-1, the V gene TRBV6-5; D could derive from TRBD1 or TRBD2 (5 bases each). Germline V gene sequence: CDR1 MNHEY, CDR2 SVGAGI. This CDR3 is built from 18 residues. With 6 bases removed from V and 0 bases from J, the gap between germline ends came to 21 bases.

This clonotype occurred many times. V gene TRBV6-1 combines with J gene TRBJ2-2, with 9 bases matching TRBD1. CDR1 is MNHNS, CDR2 SASEGT, per germline. The CDR3 is 15 residues long. The V segment lost 6 bases and the J segment 7 bases; nucleotides outside the gene matches: 9. The CDR3 coding sequence is TGTGCCAGCAGGCGACAAACAGGGGGCGGCGGGGAGCTGTTTTTT. It specifies CASRRQTGGGGELFF.

The J gene is TRBJ2-3, the V gene TRBV29-1, with D hard to call. The CDR3 extends over 14 amino acids. Trimming took off 1 base at V and 6 bases at J, with 14 bases between the two ends. CDR1 is SQVTM and CDR2 is ANQGSEA in the germline V gene. CDR3 sequence reads: CSVEGPRIRDTQYF. In nucleotides, the CDR3 is TGCAGCGTTGAAGGCCCTCGTATTCGCGATACGCAGTATTTT.

The sample holds many counts of this clonotype. The chain is built from TRBV20-1 and TRBJ1-2; D possibly corresponds to TRBD1 (6 bases). Germline V gene sequence: CDR1 DFQATT, CDR2 SNEGSKA (reference sequence). The V end was cut by 3 bases, the J end by 2 bases, with 13 bases between. There are 14 residues in the CDR3. CDR3 DNA sequence: TGCAGTGCTAGGGAAGGGGGACCGAACTATGGCTACACCTTC. This codes for CSAREGGPNYGYTF.

This clonotype was seen ten or more times. V gene TRBV7-2 combines with J gene TRBJ1-6; D might be TRBD1 (5 bases). In germline, CDR1 is SGHTA, CDR2 FQGNSA. This CDR3 comprises 14 residues. V lost 4 bases and J lost 7, with 11 bases in between. CDR3: CASSSPRVNSPLHF. The CDR3 nucleotides read TGTGCCAGCAGCTCACCCAGGGTGAATTCACCCCTCCACTTT. Full variable domain (rest looked up from reference TRBV7-2 and TRBJ1-6): GAGVSQSPSNKVTEKGKDVELRCDPISGHTALYWYRQSLGQGLEFLIYFQGNSAPDKSGLPSDRFSAERTGGSVSTLTIQRTQQEDSAVYLCASSSPRVNSPLHFGNGTRLTVT.

This clonotype was counted many times. The rearrangement uses TRBV20-1 and TRBJ2-3; 9 nucleotides match TRBD2. Germline V gives CDR1 DFQATT, CDR2 SNEGSKA (reference sequence). The CDR3 is 13 amino acids. Germline trimming cut 4 bases from V and 1 base from J; bases unmatched to any gene: 0. The chain's CDR3 is CSATSGGTDTQYF. In DNA form, the CDR3 reads TGCAGTGCTACTAGCGGGGGCACAGATACGCAGTATTTT.

In its sample, this clonotype was seen a few times. The chain is built from TRBV29-1 and TRBJ1-1; D is undetermined. Looked up from germline, CDR1 is SQVTM and CDR2 is ANQGSEA. The CDR3 runs to 14 residues. V was clipped by 3 bases and J by 9 bases, with 20 bases between them. DNA of the CDR3: TGCAGCGTTGAGGGATCGGCGTCCCGGGAGAAAGCTTTCTTT. It codes for CSVEGSASREKAFF.

This clonotype was recorded many times. V usage is TRBV24-1 and J usage is TRBJ2-3; TRBD1 might be the D (5 bases). This CDR3 is built from 15 residues. CDR1 KGHDR and CDR2 SFDVKD come from the germline V gene. V lost 4 bases and J lost 5, with 15 bases in between. The CDR3 nucleotides are TGTGCCACCAGTGACCCCGACAGCGACCTAGATACGCAGTATTTT. Translating gives CATSDPDSDLDTQYF.

This clonotype came up many times. This chain joins TRBV12-3 or TRBV12-4 and TRBJ2-7, with 7 bases identical to TRBD1. This CDR3 region has 16 residues. V lost 5 bases to trimming and J lost 6 bases; unmatched junction nucleotides: 16. The CDR3 here is CASSPREGQTIFEQYF. DNA of the CDR3: TGTGCCAGCAGTCCCCGTGAGGGACAGACCATTTTCGAGCAGTACTTC.

This clonotype has at least ten counts. The DNA of the CDR3 is TGCAGCGTTGTGGGGACTCAAGAGACCCAGTACTTC. Its protein is CSVVGTQETQYF. The J gene is TRBJ2-5, the V gene TRBV29-1; possibly TRBD2 for D (6 bases). The V gene's germline CDR1 is SQVTM and CDR2 ANQGSEA. This CDR3 is 12 amino acids long. With 4 bases removed from V and 2 bases from J, the gap between germline ends came to 8 bases.

This clonotype appeared many times. The chain combines TRBV20-1 with TRBJ2-4; tentative D call: TRBD2 (5 bases). In germline, CDR1 is DFQATT, CDR2 SNEGSKA (reference sequence). The ends were cut back, 1 base at V and 0 bases at J, with 16 bases in the middle. The CDR3 runs 17 residues. CDR3 DNA: TGCAGTGCTAGAGCTCCCGAGGGTAACCTAGCCAAAAACATTCAGTACTTC. As protein: CSARAPEGNLAKNIQYF.

In its sample, this clonotype was seen many times. The chain combines TRBV7-2 with TRBJ2-5; 14 nucleotides line up with TRBD2. The germline CDR1 and CDR2 sequences are SGHTA and FQGNSA. This CDR3 is 20 amino acids long. The trim removed 5 bases at V and 5 bases at J, leaving 19 bases unmatched. This CDR3 is CASSLLGLAGGSSRRETQYF. For the CDR3, the DNA is TGTGCCAGCAGCCTCCTCGGACTAGCGGGGGGCTCCTCGAGGCGGGAGACCCAGTACTTC.

This clonotype occurred many times. The V call is TRBV7-2, the J call TRBJ1-2, with 8 positions matching TRBD1. CDR3 length equals 16 residues. From germline, CDR1 is SGHTA and CDR2 FQGNSA. J was trimmed by 3 bases and V by 5 bases; bases with no gene match: 11. The CDR3 nucleotides read TGTGCCAGCAGCGGATGGAACAGGGGGGGGGACTATGGCTACACCTTC. It specifies CASSGWNRGGDYGYTF.

The table lists this clonotype with many counts. The chain links TRBV7-2 to TRBJ1-2, with unresolved D. Trimming cost V 0 bases and J 8 bases, with 13 bases left between them. The germline V gene encodes CDR1 SGHTA and CDR2 FQGNSA. The CDR3 loop spans 14 amino acids. CDR3 region: CASSLAEGSGGYTF. Here the CDR3 DNA reads TGTGCCAGCAGCTTAGCCGAGGGATCTGGCGGCTACACCTTC.

This clonotype was seen at least ten times. The chain joins TRBV11-2 to TRBJ1-5; 7 bases match TRBD1. V dropped 5 bases and J dropped 3; count of bases not matched to a gene: 4. The germline V gene encodes CDR1 SGHAT and CDR2 FQNNGV. The CDR3 contains 14 residues. The CDR3: CASSADRSNQPQHF. The CDR3 nucleotides are TGTGCCAGCAGCGCGGACAGGTCCAATCAGCCCCAGCATTTT.

The chain carries TRBV2 and TRBJ1-4; D is uncertain. The CDR3 has 16 residues. V was pared by 4 bases and J by 5 bases, with 17 bases between. The germline V gene encodes CDR1 SNHLY and CDR2 FYNNEI. The CDR3 reads CASSVMISSGNEKLFF. The DNA of the CDR3 is TGTGCCAGCAGTGTTATGATTAGTTCGGGGAATGAAAAACTGTTTTTT.

In its sample, this clonotype was seen many times. V and J are TRBV19 and TRBJ2-7; D uncertain. The germline V gene has CDR1 LNHDA and CDR2 SQIVND (reference sequence). This CDR3 contains 13 residues. V was clipped by 3 bases and J by 2 bases, with 8 bases between them. CDR3 amino acids: CASSMEGAYEQYF. The CDR3 region has the DNA TGTGCCAGTAGTATGGAAGGAGCCTACGAGCAGTACTTC.

This clonotype has ten or more counts. The CDR3 nucleotides are TGTGCCAGTAGTATAATAGGGCTAGCGGCTACGGGTGATGAGCAGTTCTTC. This sequence encodes CASSIIGLAATGDEQFF. This chain links TRBV19 with TRBJ2-1, with 7 bases lining up with TRBD2. The junction had 15 bases not matched to a gene; V was cut back by 2 bases and J by 8 bases. The CDR3 sequence is 17 residues long. Per the germline V gene, CDR1 is LNHDA and CDR2 is SQIVND (reference sequence). The whole variable domain, remainder taken from reference TRBV19 and TRBJ2-1, is DGGITQSPKYLFRKEGQNVTLSCEQNLNHDAMYWYRQDPGQGLRLIYYSQIVNDFQKGDIAEGYSVSREKKESFPLTVTSAQKNPTAFYLCASSIIGLAATGDEQFFGPGTRLTVL.